A selection of T cell receptor beta chains follows, all from one sample in a study of molecular identifiers for immune sequencing clone quantification. Each CDR3 protein is one row after TCRdb ran MiXCR on the PCR reads. The data show 400,000 to 600,000 distinct CDR3 sequences, with around 23% seen just once and 0.7% to 0.9% held by the top ten. The specimen was naive CD8+ T cells from blood, with Jurkat cell RNA spiked in. The receptors derive from a human donor in good health. Some libraries in this study had Jurkat cell RNA spiked in. The CDR3 runs from the conserved cysteine through the conserved F or W. Fields, in order: V gene, CDR3 protein.

TRBV29-1,CSVEAPQGRTYEQYF
TRBV5-1,CASSLEQGPTYEQYF
TRBV10-2,CASNSLAGYNSPLHF
TRBV5-5,CASSSGTGPPDTQYF
TRBV18,CAGSPPGQGNEQYF
TRBV2,CASSEIEVFRGTPGTQYF
TRBV2,CASGGEGHQPQHF
TRBV29-1,CSAITGLGTEAFF
TRBV29-1,CSVGTANTGELFF
TRBV7-9,CASSSWISGGHTDTQYF